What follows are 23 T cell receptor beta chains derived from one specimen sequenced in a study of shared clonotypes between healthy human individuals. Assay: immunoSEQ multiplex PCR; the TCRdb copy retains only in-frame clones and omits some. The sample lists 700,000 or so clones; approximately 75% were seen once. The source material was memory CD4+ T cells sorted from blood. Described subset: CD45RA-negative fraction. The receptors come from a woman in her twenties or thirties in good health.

CDR3 sequence (DNA): TGCGCCAGCAGCCAAGGGAGATTAGACAGGAGCTCCTACAATGAGCAGTTCTTC. Encoded protein: CASSQGRLDRSSYNEQFF. The chain joins TRBV4-1 to TRBJ2-1, with TRBD1 as a possible D gene (6 bases). V was shortened by 1 base and J by 0 bases, with 16 bases between the two germline ends. Germline V gene data show CDR1 as MGHRA and CDR2 as YSYEKL. CDR3 size: 18 residues.

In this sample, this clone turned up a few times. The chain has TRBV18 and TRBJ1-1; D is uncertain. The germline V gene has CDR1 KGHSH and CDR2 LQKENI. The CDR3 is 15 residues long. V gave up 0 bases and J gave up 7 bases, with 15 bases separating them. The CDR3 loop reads CASSPPSVSEGEAFF. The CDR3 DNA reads TGTGCCAGCTCACCACCGTCCGTTTCCGAGGGTGAAGCTTTCTTT.

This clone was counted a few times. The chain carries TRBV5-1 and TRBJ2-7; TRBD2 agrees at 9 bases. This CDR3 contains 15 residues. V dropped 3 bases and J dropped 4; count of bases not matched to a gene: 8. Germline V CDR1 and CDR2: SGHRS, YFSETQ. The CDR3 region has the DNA TGCGCCAGCAGCTCCTCATGGACTAGCGCATACGAGCAGTACTTC. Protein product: CASSSSWTSAYEQYF.

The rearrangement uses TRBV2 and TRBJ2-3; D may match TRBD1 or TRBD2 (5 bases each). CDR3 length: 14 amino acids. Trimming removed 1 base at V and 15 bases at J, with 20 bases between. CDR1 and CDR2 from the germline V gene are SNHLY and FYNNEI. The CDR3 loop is CASSEGLGAGLIYF. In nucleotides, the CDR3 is TGTGCCAGCAGTGAAGGTTTAGGGGCAGGACTGATTTATTTT. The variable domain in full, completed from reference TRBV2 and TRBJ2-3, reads EPEVTQTPSHQVTQMGQEVILRCVPISNHLYFYWYRQILGQKVEFLVSFYNNEISEKSEIFDDQFSVERPDGSNFTLKIRSTKLEDSAMYFCASSEGLGAGLIYFGPGTRLTVL.

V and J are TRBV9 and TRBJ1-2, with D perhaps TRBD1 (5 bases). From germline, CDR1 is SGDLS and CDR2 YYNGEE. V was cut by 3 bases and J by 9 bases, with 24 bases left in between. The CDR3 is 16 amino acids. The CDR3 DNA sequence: TGTGCCAGCAGCGGGTCCGCCGACAGCGCTCTAGGGCGCTACACCTTC. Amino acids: CASSGSADSALGRYTF.

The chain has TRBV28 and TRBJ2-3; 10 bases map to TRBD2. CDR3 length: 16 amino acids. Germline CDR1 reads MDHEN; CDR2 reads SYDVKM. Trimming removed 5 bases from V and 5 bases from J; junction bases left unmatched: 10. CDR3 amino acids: CASSTLSGRAGDTQYF. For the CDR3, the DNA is TGTGCCAGCAGTACACTCAGCGGGAGGGCCGGAGATACGCAGTATTTT.

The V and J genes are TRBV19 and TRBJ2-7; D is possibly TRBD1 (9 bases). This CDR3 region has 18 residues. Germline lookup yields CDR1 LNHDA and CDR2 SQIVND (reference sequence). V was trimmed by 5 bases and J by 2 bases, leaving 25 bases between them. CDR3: CASSPTGGAGGSAYEQYF. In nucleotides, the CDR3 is TGTGCCAGTAGTCCTACAGGGGGCGCGGGGGGTTCGGCCTACGAGCAGTACTTC.

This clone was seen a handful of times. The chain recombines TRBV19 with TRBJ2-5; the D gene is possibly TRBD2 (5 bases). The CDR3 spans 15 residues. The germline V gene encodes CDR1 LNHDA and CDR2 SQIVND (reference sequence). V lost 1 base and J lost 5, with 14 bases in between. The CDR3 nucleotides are TGTGCCAGTAGTATAGGCGGGTGGGCTGGGGAGACCCAGTACTTC. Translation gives CASSIGGWAGETQYF.

CDR3: CASSASGRSSGNTIYF. The CDR3 DNA follows: TGTGCCAGCAGTGCAAGCGGCAGGAGTTCTGGAAACACCATATATTTT. V is TRBV2 and J is TRBJ1-3, with D hard to call. The CDR3 contains 16 residues. Germline V gene data show CDR1 as SNHLY and CDR2 as FYNNEI. V was trimmed by 4 bases and J by 1 base, leaving 14 bases between them.

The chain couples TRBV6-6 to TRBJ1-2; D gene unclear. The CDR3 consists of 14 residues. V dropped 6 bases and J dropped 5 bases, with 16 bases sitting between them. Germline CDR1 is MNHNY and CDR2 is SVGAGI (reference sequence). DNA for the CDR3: TGTGCCAGCAGCACCCCGGGCGGAGAATATGGCTACACCTTC. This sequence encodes CASSTPGGEYGYTF.

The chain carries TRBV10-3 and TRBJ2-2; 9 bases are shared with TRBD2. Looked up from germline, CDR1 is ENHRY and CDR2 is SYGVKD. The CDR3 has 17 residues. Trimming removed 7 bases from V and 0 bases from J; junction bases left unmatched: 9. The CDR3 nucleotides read TGTGCCATCACCCGGGGGGCGGGAGGGCCGAACACCGGGGAGCTGTTTTTT. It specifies CAITRGAGGPNTGELFF.

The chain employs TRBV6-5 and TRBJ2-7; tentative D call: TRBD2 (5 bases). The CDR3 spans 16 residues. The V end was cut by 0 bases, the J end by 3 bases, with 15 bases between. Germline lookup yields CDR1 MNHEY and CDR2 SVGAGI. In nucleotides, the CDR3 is TGTGCCAGCAGTTACTCGGCCGCCCAGGCGGGCTACGAGCAGTACTTC. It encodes CASSYSAAQAGYEQYF.

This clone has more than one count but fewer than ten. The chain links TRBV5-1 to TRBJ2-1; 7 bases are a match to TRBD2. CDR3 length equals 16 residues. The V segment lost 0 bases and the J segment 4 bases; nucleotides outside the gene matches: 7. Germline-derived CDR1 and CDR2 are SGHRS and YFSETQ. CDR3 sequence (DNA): TGCGCCAGCAGCTTGGGGTCGGGGACTAATTACAATGAGCAGTTCTTC. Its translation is CASSLGSGTNYNEQFF.

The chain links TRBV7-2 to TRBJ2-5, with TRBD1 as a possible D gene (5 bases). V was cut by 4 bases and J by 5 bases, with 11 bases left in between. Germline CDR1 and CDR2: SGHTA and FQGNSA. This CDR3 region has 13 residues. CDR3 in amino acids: CASSSQGGETQYF. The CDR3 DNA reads TGTGCCAGCAGCTCCCAGGGCGGCGAGACCCAGTACTTC.

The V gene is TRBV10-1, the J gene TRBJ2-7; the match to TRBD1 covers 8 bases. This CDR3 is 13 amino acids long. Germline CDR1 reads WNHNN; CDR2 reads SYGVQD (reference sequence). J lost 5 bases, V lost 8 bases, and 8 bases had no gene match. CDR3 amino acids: CASRLDRGHEQYF. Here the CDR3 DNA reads TGCGCCAGCCGACTCGACAGGGGCCACGAGCAGTACTTC.

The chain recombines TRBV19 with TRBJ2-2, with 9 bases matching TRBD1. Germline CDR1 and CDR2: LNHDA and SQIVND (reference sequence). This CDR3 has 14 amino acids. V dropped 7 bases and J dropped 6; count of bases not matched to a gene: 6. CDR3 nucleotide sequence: TGTGCCAGTACCGCACAGGGGGCGGCCGGGGAGCTGTTTTTT. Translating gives CASTAQGAAGELFF.

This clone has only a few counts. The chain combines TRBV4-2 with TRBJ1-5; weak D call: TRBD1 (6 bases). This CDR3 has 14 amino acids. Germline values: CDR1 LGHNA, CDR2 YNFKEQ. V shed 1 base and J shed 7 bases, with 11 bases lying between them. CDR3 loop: CASSQGQVGQPQHF. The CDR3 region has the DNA TGTGCCAGCAGCCAAGGACAGGTTGGCCAGCCCCAGCATTTT.

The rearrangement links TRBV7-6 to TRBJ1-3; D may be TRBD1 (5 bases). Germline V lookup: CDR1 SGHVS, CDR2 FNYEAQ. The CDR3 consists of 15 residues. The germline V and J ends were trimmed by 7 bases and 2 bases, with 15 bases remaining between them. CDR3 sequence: CASTGSEGAGNTIYF. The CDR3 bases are TGTGCCAGCACGGGATCAGAAGGGGCTGGAAACACCATATATTTT.

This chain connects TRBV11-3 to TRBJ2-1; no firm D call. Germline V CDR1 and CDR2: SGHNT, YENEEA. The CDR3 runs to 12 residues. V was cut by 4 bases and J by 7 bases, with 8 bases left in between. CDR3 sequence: CASSSRSNEQFF. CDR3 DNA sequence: TGTGCCAGCAGCTCGAGATCAAATGAGCAGTTCTTC.

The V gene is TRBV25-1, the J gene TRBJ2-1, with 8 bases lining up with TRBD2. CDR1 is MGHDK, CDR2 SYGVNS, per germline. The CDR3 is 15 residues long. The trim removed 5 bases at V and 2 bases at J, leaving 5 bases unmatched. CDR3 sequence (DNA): TGTGCCAGCAGTCTATACGGGAGGGCCTACAATGAGCAGTTCTTC. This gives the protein CASSLYGRAYNEQFF.

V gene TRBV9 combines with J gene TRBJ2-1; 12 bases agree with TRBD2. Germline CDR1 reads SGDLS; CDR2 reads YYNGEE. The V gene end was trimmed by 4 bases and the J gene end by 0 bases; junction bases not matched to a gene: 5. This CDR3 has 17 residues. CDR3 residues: CASSRQTSGSSYNEQFF. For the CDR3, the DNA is TGTGCCAGCAGCAGACAGACTAGCGGGAGCTCCTACAATGAGCAGTTCTTC.

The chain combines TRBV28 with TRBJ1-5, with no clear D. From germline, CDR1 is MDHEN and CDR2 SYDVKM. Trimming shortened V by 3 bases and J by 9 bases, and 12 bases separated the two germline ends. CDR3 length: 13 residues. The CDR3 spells CASSLQASRPQHF. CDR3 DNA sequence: TGTGCCAGCAGTTTGCAGGCGAGTCGGCCCCAGCATTTT.

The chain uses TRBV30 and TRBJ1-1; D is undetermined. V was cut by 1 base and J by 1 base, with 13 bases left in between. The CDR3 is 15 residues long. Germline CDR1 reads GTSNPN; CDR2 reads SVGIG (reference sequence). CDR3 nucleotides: TGTGCCTGGAGTGGAAATCCAATAGCGAACACTGAAGCTTTCTTT. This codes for CAWSGNPIANTEAFF. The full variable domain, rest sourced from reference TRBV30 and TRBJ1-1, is SQTIHQWPATLVQPVGSPLSLECTVEGTSNPNLYWYRQAAGRGLQLLFYSVGIGQISSEVPQNLSASRPQDRQFILSSKKLLLSDSGFYLCAWSGNPIANTEAFFGQGTRLTVV.